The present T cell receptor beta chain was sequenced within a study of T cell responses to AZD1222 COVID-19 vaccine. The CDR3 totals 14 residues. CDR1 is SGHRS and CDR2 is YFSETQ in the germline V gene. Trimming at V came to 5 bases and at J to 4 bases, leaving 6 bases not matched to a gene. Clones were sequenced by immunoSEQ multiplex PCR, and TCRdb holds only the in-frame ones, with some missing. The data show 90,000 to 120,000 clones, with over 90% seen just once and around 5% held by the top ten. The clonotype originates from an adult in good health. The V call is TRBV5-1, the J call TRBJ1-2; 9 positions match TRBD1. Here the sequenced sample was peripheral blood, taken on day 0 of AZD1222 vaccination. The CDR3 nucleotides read TGCGCCAGCAGGGACACAGGGGGCTCCTATGGCTACACCTTC. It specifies CASRDTGGSYGYTF. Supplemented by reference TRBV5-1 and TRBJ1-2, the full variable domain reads KAGVTQTPRYLIKTRGQQVTLSCSPISGHRSVSWYQQTPGQGLQFLFEYFSETQRNKGNFPGRFSGRQFSNSRSEMNVSTLELGDSALYLCASRDTGGSYGYTFGSGTRLTVV.